This T cell receptor (beta chain) appears in the sequencing data of a study of cytomegalovirus exposure and HLA in healthy donors. Primers for the PCR totalled 60 Vbeta and 13 Jbeta. Data came from immunoSEQ multiplex PCR; TCRdb stores just in-frame clones and leaves some out. The specimen's table records approximately 38,000 clones. The source of this sequence is a middle-aged man in good health and CMV-seropositive. Sample: PBMCs.

The CDR3 protein is CASSFQGYEQYF. The CDR3 region has the DNA TGTGCCAGCAGTTTTCAGGGTTACGAGCAGTACTTC. This rearrangement joins TRBV6-5 to TRBJ2-7; maybe TRBD1 (5 bases). Germline lookup yields CDR1 MNHEY and CDR2 SVGAGI. Trimming took off 4 bases at V and 4 bases at J, with 8 bases between the two ends. The CDR3 is 12 amino acids.